The T cell receptor (beta chain) described here comes from a study of vaccination effects on CD4 cells after COVID-19. Comments on this clone: Antigen unknown.

CDR1 is MGHRA and CDR2 is YSYEKL in the germline V gene. The length of the CDR3 is 14 residues. Trimming shortened V by 1 base and J by 7 bases, and 13 bases separated the two germline ends. The assay was immunoSEQ multiplex PCR, and TCRdb's table has in-frame clones only and misses some. The sample yields roughly 61,000 clones, roughly 80% seen once. Before sequencing, viral peptide pools were used by the ViraFEST assay to expand antigen-specific CD4+ T cells. Researchers isolated CD4+ T cells once less than twelve days of culture had elapsed. The study found no prior SARS-CoV-2 infection in the vaccine recipients, who tested negative for nucleocapsid antibodies. The researchers cultured fewer than 2.5 million PBMC per well with 9.5 to 10 IU/ml IL-2 and approximately 9.3 ug/ml peptides.

Sample: CD4+ T cells from PBMCs cultured with HCoV-229E spike peptides, taken before COVID-19 vaccination. This receptor was obtained from a human donor who received a COVID-19 vaccine. This chain joins TRBV4-1 and TRBJ2-5, with D possibly TRBD1 on 5 matching bases. The CDR3 sequence: CASSQVQGLATQYF. The CDR3 nucleotides read TGCGCCAGCAGCCAAGTGCAGGGTTTGGCGACCCAGTACTTC.